The 20 T cell receptor beta chains presented below share a single source sample, sequenced in a study of T cells expressing NK-cell markers. TCRdb reprocessed the 5' RACE reads and keeps a single row for each CDR3 protein, giving no DNA. This table lists about 150,000 distinct CDR3 sequences. Material: blood T cells: a sorted CD56 or NKG2C T cell subset, CD4+ or CD8+ T cells, or bulk PBMC T cells (not recorded which). The receptors derive from a woman aged 45-59 years in good health.

The J gene is TRBJ2-3, the V gene TRBV2. There are 15 residues in the CDR3. Germline-derived CDR1 and CDR2 are SNHLY and FYNNEI. The CDR3 protein is CASSEGVYSTDTQYF.

CDR3 loop: CATSDPSTGMADTQYF. The chain has TRBV24-1 and TRBJ2-3; the TCRdb call, TRBD1, lacks DNA for checking. Germline V gene sequence: CDR1 KGHDR, CDR2 SFDVKD. The CDR3 has 16 amino acids.

The V call is TRBV7-9, the J call TRBJ2-1; absent DNA, TCRdb's TRBD1 call cannot be checked. The CDR3 is made up of 12 amino acids. The germline V gene has CDR1 SEHNR and CDR2 FQNEAQ (reference sequence). CDR3 residues: CASSDRVFEQFF.

This chain joins TRBV7-9 and TRBJ2-1. The CDR3 is 15 residues long. Germline lookup yields CDR1 SEHNR and CDR2 FQNEAQ (reference sequence). CDR3 amino acids: CASSLSLGTRIEQFF.

This rearrangement joins TRBV27 to TRBJ2-1; with no DNA, the TCRdb D assignment of TRBD1 cannot be verified. The CDR3 runs to 15 residues. From germline, CDR1 is MNHEY and CDR2 SMNVEV (reference sequence). CDR3 residues: CASSFGRGRNNEQFF.

V gene TRBV10-3 combines with J gene TRBJ1-1; the TCRdb D gene call, TRBD1, has no DNA to confirm it. The CDR3 loop spans 13 amino acids. The germline V gene encodes CDR1 ENHRY and CDR2 SYGVKD. CDR3 protein: CAIRGQGYTEAFF.

This rearrangement joins TRBV7-2 to TRBJ2-5; absent DNA, TCRdb's TRBD2 call cannot be checked. From germline, CDR1 is SGHTA and CDR2 FQGNSA. The CDR3 runs 16 residues. The CDR3 loop reads CASSSRLAGTQETQYF.

J is TRBJ2-1 and V is TRBV5-5; TCRdb indicates TRBD1, and absent DNA this call remains unverified. The V gene's germline CDR1 is SGHKS and CDR2 YYEKEE (reference sequence). The CDR3 is made up of 15 amino acids. The CDR3 reads CATRVGGGTYNEQFF.

This chain connects TRBV30 to TRBJ2-1; TCRdb calls TRBD1, which cannot be checked without DNA. CDR3 length: 16 amino acids. Germline assignment: CDR1 GTSNPN and CDR2 SVGIG (reference sequence). CDR3 amino acids: CAWSVQVQGIYNEQFF. Drawing the rest from reference TRBV30 and TRBJ2-1, the complete variable domain is SQTIHQWPATLVQPVGSPLSLECTVEGTSNPNLYWYRQAAGRGLQLLFYSVGIGQISSEVPQNLSASRPQDRQFILSSKKLLLSDSGFYLCAWSVQVQGIYNEQFFGPGTRLTVL.

The chain recombines TRBV2 with TRBJ1-5; checking the TCRdb D call of TRBD1 is not possible without DNA. The germline V gene encodes CDR1 SNHLY and CDR2 FYNNEI. This CDR3 region has 13 residues. CDR3 amino acids: CASSGSGYQPQHF.

This rearrangement joins TRBV9 to TRBJ1-1. CDR1 is SGDLS and CDR2 is YYNGEE in the germline V gene. The CDR3 runs 16 residues. The CDR3 protein is CASSVVSGGYSPEAFF.

The chain carries TRBV14 and TRBJ2-1; TCRdb calls TRBD2, which cannot be checked without DNA. The CDR3 totals 16 residues. CDR1 is SGHDN and CDR2 is FVKESK in the germline V gene. The CDR3 spells CASSPTGGVPYNEQFF.

This chain joins TRBV29-1 and TRBJ1-2. From germline, CDR1 is SQVTM and CDR2 ANQGSEA. This CDR3 has 11 residues. The CDR3 here is CSVQFNYGYTF.

The gene calls are TRBV30 and TRBJ2-1; TCRdb outputs TRBD1, but without DNA this stays unchecked. Germline V gives CDR1 GTSNPN, CDR2 SVGIG (reference sequence). This CDR3 has 15 amino acids. CDR3 amino acids: CAWGPGQGGVNEQFF.

The V and J genes are TRBV6-5 and TRBJ1-2; TCRdb proposes TRBD1, but this gene call is untestable without DNA. There are 12 residues in the CDR3. Germline V lookup: CDR1 MNHEY, CDR2 SVGAGI. The chain's CDR3 is CASSPTGTGYTF.

The chain combines TRBV9 with TRBJ2-1; TCRdb lists TRBD1, though no DNA is available to test this call. Per the germline V gene, CDR1 is SGDLS and CDR2 is YYNGEE. CDR3 length: 15 amino acids. The CDR3 protein is CASSAPGGSYNEQFF.

This chain links TRBV27 with TRBJ2-2. This CDR3 spans 13 amino acids. The germline gives CDR1 MNHEY, CDR2 SMNVEV (reference sequence). The CDR3: CASSLPATGELFF.

This sequence joins TRBV5-1 and TRBJ1-1; the D call of TRBD1 rests on TCRdb alone, since no DNA is present to check it. CDR1 and CDR2 (germline): SGHRS, YFSETQ. The CDR3 has 14 residues. The CDR3 protein is CASSWRQGGTEAFF.

The chain recombines TRBV7-7 with TRBJ2-1; the TCRdb D gene call, TRBD1, has no DNA to confirm it. The CDR3 has 16 amino acids. Germline V CDR1 and CDR2: SSHAT, FNYEAQ (reference sequence). CDR3 region: CASSQGFFLIHNEQFF. The complete variable domain, with remaining parts taken from reference TRBV7-7 and TRBJ2-1, reads GAGVSQSPRYKVTKRGQDVTLRCDPISSHATLYWYQQALGQGPEFLTYFNYEAQPDKSGLPSDRFSAERPEGSISTLTIQRTEQRDSAMYRCASSQGFFLIHNEQFFGPGTRLTVL.

The rearrangement uses TRBV25-1 and TRBJ1-1; TCRdb's D call of TRBD1 is untestable without DNA. The V gene's germline CDR1 is MGHDK and CDR2 SYGVNS. The CDR3 runs 15 residues. CDR3 in amino acids: CASSEYWDPNTEAFF. Drawing the rest from reference TRBV25-1 and TRBJ1-1, the complete variable domain is EADIYQTPRYLVIGTGKKITLECSQTMGHDKMYWYQQDPGMELHLIHYSYGVNSTEKGDLSSESTVSRIRTEHFPLTLESARPSHTSQYLCASSEYWDPNTEAFFGQGTRLTVV.